The clone carrying this T cell receptor beta chain has just a few counts. This sample stems from a study of glioma-infiltrating T cells after dendritic cell vaccination. V lost 6 bases and J 3 bases, leaving 16 bases between the germline ends. Germline V CDR1 and CDR2: MNHEY, SVGAGI. CDR3 length: 15 amino acids. TCRdb's table, derived via immunoSEQ multiplex PCR, lists solely in-frame clones and lacks some. In the table there are nearly 85,000 clones, about 90% of which are singletons. This sequence joins TRBV6-5 and TRBJ2-3; tentative D call: TRBD1 (5 bases). This TCR came from a human donor with glioblastoma. The sequences come from blood, collected before dendritic cell vaccination. The CDR3 DNA follows: TGTGCCAGCAGCCCCGTTGAGGCAGGGACAGATACGCAGTATTTT. It is translated as CASSPVEAGTDTQYF.